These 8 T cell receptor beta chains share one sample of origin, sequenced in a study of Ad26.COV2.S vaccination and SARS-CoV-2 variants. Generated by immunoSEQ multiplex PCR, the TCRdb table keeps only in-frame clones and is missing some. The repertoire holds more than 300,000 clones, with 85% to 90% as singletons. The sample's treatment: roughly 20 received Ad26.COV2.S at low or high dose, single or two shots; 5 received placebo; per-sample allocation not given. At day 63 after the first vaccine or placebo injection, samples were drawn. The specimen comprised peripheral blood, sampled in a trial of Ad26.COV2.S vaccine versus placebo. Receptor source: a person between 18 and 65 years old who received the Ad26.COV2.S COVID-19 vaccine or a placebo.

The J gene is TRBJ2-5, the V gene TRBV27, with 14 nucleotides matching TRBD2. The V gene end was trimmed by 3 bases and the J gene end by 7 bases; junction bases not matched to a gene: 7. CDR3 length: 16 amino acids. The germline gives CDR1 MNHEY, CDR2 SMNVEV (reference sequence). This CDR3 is CASSLGLAGARRTQYF. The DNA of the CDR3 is TGTGCCAGCAGTTTGGGACTAGCGGGGGCCCGTAGGACCCAGTACTTC.

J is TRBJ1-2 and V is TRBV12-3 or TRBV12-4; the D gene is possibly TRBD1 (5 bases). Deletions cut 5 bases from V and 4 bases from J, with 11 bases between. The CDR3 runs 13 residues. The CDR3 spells CASSPRVGYGYTF. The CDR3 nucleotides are TGTGCCAGCAGTCCCAGGGTTGGCTATGGCTACACCTTC.

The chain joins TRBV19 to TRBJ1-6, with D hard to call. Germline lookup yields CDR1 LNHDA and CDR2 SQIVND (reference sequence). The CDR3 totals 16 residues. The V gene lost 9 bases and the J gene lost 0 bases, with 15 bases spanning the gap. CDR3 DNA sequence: TGTGCCAGCAACAAGGGCCTGAGCTCCTATAATTCACCCCTCCACTTT. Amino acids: CASNKGLSSYNSPLHF.

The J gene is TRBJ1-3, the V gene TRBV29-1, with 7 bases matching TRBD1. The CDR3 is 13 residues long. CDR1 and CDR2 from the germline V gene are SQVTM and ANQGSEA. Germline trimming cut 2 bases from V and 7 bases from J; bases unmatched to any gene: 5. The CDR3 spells CSVEPGTENTIYF. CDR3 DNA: TGCAGCGTTGAACCCGGGACAGAGAACACCATATATTTT.

The CDR3 reads CASSQEGILQLNTEAFF. In DNA form, the CDR3 reads TGTGCCAGCAGCCAAGAGGGAATTTTGCAGCTGAACACTGAAGCTTTCTTT. This rearrangement joins TRBV4-2 to TRBJ1-1; D remains ambiguous. The germline V gene has CDR1 LGHNA and CDR2 YNFKEQ. This CDR3 spans 17 amino acids. V was pared by 0 bases and J by 0 bases, with 14 bases between.

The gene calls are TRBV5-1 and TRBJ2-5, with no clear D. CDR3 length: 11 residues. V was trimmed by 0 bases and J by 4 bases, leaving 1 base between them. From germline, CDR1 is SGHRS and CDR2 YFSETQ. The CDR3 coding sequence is TGCGCCAGCAGCTTGGCAGAGACCCAGTACTTC. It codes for CASSLAETQYF.

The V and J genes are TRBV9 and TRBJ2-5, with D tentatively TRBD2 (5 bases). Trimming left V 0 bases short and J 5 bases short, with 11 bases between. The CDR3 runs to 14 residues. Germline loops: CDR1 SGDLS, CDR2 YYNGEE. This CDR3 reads CASSVGGLTETQYF. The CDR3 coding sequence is TGTGCCAGCAGCGTAGGAGGGTTGACGGAGACCCAGTACTTC.

DNA for the CDR3: TGCGCCAGCAGCCAAGCACAGGGCCCCTCTGGAAACACCATATATTTT. Translation: CASSQAQGPSGNTIYF. The chain carries TRBV4-3 and TRBJ1-3; TRBD1 might be the D (6 bases). The CDR3 totals 16 residues. CDR1 and CDR2 from the germline V gene are LGHNA and YSLEER. V gave up 1 base and J gave up 0 bases, with 10 bases separating them.